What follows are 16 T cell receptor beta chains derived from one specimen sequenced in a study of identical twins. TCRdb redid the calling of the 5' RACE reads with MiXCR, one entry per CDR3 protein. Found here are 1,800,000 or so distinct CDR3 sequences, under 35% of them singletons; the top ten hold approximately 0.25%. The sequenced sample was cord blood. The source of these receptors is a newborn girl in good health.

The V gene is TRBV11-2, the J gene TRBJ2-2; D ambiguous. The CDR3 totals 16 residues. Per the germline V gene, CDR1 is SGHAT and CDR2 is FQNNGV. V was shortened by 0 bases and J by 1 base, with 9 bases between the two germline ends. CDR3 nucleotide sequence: TGTGCCAGCAGCTTAGATCGTCACGGGAACACCGGGGAGCTGTTTTTT. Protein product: CASSLDRHGNTGELFF.

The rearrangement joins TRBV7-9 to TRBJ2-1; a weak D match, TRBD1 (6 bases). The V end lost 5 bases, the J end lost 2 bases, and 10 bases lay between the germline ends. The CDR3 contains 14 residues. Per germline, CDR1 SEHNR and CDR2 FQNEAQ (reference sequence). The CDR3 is CASSTTGPYNEQFF. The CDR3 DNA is TGTGCCAGCAGCACAACAGGGCCCTACAATGAGCAGTTCTTC. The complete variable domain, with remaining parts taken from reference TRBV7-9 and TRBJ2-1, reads DTGVSQNPRHKITKRGQNVTFRCDPISEHNRLYWYRQTLGQGPEFLTYFQNEAQLEKSRLLSDRFSAERPKGSFSTLEIQRTEQGDSAMYLCASSTTGPYNEQFFGPGTRLTVL.

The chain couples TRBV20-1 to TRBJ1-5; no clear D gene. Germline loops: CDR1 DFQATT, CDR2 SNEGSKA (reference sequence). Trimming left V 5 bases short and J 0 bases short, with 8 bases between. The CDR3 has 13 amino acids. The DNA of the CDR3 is TGCAGTGCTTCCCCGGGTAGCAATCAGCCCCAGCATTTT. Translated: CSASPGSNQPQHF.

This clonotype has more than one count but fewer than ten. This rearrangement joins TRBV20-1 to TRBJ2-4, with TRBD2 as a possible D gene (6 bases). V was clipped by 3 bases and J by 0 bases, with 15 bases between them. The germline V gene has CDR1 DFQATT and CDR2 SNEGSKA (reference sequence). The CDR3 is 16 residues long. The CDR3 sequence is CSARKGTQLAKNIQYF. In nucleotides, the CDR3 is TGCAGTGCTAGGAAGGGGACTCAGCTAGCCAAAAACATTCAGTACTTC.

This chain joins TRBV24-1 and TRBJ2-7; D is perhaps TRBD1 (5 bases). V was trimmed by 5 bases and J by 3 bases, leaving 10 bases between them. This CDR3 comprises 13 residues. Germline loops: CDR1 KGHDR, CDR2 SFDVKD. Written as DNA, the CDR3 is TGTGCCACCAGTGGTAAAGGGGACTACGAGCAGTACTTC. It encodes CATSGKGDYEQYF.

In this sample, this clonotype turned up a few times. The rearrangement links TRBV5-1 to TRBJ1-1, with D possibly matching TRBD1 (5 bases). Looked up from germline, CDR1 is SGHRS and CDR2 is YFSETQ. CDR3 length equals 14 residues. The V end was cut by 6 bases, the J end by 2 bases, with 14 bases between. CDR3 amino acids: CASTSGTPNTEAFF. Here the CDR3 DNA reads TGCGCCAGCACCTCCGGGACCCCCAACACTGAAGCTTTCTTT.

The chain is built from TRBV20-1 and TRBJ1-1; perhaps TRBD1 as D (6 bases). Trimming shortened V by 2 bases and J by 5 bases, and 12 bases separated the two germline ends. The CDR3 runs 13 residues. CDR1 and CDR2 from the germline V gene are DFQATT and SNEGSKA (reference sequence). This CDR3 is CSARRYRVTEAFF. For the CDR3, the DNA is TGCAGTGCTAGAAGGTACAGGGTTACTGAAGCTTTCTTT.

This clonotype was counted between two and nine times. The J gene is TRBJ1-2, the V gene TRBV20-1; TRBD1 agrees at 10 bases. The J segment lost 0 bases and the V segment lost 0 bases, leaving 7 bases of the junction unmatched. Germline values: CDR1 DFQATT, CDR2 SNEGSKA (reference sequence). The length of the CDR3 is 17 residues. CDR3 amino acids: CSARDPPGTGANYGYTF. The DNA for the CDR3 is TGCAGTGCTAGAGATCCACCCGGGACAGGGGCTAACTATGGCTACACCTTC.

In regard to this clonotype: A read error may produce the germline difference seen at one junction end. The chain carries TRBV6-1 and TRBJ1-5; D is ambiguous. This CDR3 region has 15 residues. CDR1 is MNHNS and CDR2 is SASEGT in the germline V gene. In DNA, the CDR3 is TGTGCCGGCAGTGAAGGGCGCCCCGGCAATCAGCCCCAGCATTTT. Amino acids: CAGSEGRPGNQPQHF.

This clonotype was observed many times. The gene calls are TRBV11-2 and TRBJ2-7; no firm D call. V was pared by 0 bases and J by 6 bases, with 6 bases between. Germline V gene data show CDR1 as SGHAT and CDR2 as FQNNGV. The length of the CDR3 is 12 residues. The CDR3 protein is CASSLDRTEQYF. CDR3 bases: TGTGCCAGCAGCTTAGACCGTACCGAGCAGTACTTC.

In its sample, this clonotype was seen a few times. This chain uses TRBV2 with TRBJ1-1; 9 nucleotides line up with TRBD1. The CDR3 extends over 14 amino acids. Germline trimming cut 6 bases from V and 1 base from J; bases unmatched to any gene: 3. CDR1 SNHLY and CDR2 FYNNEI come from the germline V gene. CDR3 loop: CASRLDRGNTEAFF. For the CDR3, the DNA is TGTGCCAGCAGATTGGACAGGGGGAACACTGAAGCTTTCTTT.

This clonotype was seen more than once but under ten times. CDR3 protein: CASSFLPLNYGYTF. In nucleotides, the CDR3 is TGTGCCAGCAGTTTTCTCCCTCTTAACTATGGCTACACCTTC. This chain joins TRBV12-3 or TRBV12-4 and TRBJ1-2; D gene unclear. The CDR3 has 14 residues. Trimming shortened V by 3 bases and J by 1 base, and 9 bases separated the two germline ends.

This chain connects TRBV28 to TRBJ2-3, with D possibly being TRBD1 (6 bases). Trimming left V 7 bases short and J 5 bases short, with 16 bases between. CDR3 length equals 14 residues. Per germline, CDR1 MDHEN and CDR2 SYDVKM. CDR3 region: CASIQGSVGDTQYF. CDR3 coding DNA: TGTGCCAGCATCCAGGGGAGTGTGGGAGATACGCAGTATTTT.

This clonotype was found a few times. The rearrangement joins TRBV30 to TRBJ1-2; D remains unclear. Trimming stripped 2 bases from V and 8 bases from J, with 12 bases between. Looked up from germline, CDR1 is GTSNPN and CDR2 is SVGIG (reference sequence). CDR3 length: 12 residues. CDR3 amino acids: CAWSPNGQGYTF. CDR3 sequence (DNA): TGTGCCTGGAGTCCCAATGGTCAAGGCTACACCTTC.

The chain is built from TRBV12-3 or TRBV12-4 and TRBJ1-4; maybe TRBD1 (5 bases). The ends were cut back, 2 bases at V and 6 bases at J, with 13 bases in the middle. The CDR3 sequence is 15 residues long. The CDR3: CASSLLSGLDEKLFF. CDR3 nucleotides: TGTGCCAGCAGTTTATTGTCAGGGCTGGATGAAAAACTGTTTTTT.

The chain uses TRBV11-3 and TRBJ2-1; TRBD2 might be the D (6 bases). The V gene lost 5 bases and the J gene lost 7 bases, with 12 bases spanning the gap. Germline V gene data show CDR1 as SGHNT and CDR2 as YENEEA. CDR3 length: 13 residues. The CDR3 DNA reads TGTGCCAGCAGCCATTGGAGGGCTAATGAGCAGTTCTTC. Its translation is CASSHWRANEQFF.